The text below deals with one T cell receptor beta chain. What it recognizes is unknown. This sample stems from a study of T cells expressing NK-cell markers. The overall study: Each TCR beta repertoire originated in sorted T cells that were CD3+CD56+NKG2C+, CD3+CD56+NKG2C- or CD3+CD56-NKG2C+. HCMV seropositivity characterized seven of the eight sequenced donors, and seronegativity one. Study outcomes and limitations: Dominant NKG2C+ clonotypes made up about 1.0-7.0% of CD8+ T cells in six donors.

The germline gives CDR1 DFQATT, CDR2 SNEGSKA (reference sequence). CDR3 length: 17 residues. 5'RACE template switching with UMIs produced the TCR beta cDNA. No DNA is given; TCRdb re-called the 5' RACE reads and lists each CDR3 protein once. Its table lists 550,000 to 600,000 distinct CDR3 sequences. The receptor was isolated from a young man in good health. Sequences were obtained from blood T cells: a sorted CD56 or NKG2C T cell subset, CD4+ or CD8+ T cells, or bulk PBMC T cells (not recorded which). V gene TRBV20-1 combines with J gene TRBJ2-5; TCRdb returns TRBD1, unconfirmable since there is no DNA. CDR3 residues: CSASTPTETGGRETQYF.